Below are 20 T cell receptor beta chains sequenced from a single sample in a study of OX40 agonist ivuxolimab in advanced cancers. Generated by immunoSEQ multiplex PCR, the TCRdb table keeps only in-frame clones and is missing some. Here the sample spans roughly 23,000 clones, 84% being singletons. This specimen consisted of CD4+ or CD8+ T cells sorted from blood, obtained in a trial of the OX40 agonist ivuxolimab. The source is an adult with an advanced solid tumor such as melanoma, head and neck, liver or kidney cancer.

CDR3 coding DNA: TGTGCCAGCAGCTCGGGACAGGGGGTCGGGGCCTACGAGCAGTACTTC. It yields the protein CASSSGQGVGAYEQYF. The V call is TRBV5-8, the J call TRBJ2-7, with 11 bases that match TRBD1. This CDR3 is 16 amino acids long. Losses at the gene ends were 3 bases for V and 2 bases for J; bases not matched to a gene: 7. Germline CDR1 and CDR2: SGHTS and YDEGEE.

The rearrangement joins TRBV5-3 to TRBJ2-1; the D gene is possibly TRBD2 (5 bases). TRBV5-3 has ORF status, its function being uncertain. This CDR3 contains 17 residues. V shed 3 bases and J shed 1 base, with 17 bases lying between them. CDR3 sequence (DNA): TGTGCCAGAAGCTCCTACGACGGGCGGGCGTCCTACAATGAGCAGTTCTTC. It encodes CARSSYDGRASYNEQFF.

The chain joins TRBV9 to TRBJ2-3; TRBD2 matches 9 bases. This CDR3 region has 16 residues. With V trimmed by 2 bases and J by 4 bases, 8 bases remained unmatched. Germline loops: CDR1 SGDLS, CDR2 YYNGEE. CDR3 residues: CASSVRAGGAADTQYF. For the CDR3, the DNA is TGTGCCAGCAGCGTGAGAGCGGGGGGCGCGGCAGATACGCAGTATTTT.

In this sample, this clone is medium-sized. The V and J genes are TRBV16 and TRBJ2-2; no definite D call. Trimming pared 3 bases from V and 4 bases from J, leaving 9 bases between. Per the germline V gene, CDR1 is KGHSY and CDR2 is FQNENV. The length of the CDR3 is 14 residues. CDR3 sequence reads: CASSQGIGTGELFF. The CDR3 DNA reads TGTGCCAGCAGCCAGGGGATCGGCACCGGGGAGCTGTTTTTT.

CDR3 DNA: TGTGCTAGTGCCTTACCCGGGACAGGACGACCCATGAACACTGAAGCTTTCTTT. Amino acids: CASALPGTGRPMNTEAFF. The chain combines TRBV12-5 with TRBJ1-1; 8 nucleotides align to TRBD1. In germline, CDR1 is LGHNT, CDR2 FRNRAP. V lost 7 bases and J lost 0; bases outside the gene matches: 16. There are 18 residues in the CDR3.

The chain links TRBV7-2 to TRBJ1-3, with 9 bases that match TRBD1. The V and J ends lost 6 bases and 1 base, in that order; junction bases with no gene match: 10. This CDR3 is built from 17 residues. CDR1 and CDR2 (germline): SGHTA, FQGNSA. CDR3 protein: CASRGWDRASSGNTIYF. The CDR3 DNA reads TGTGCCAGCAGGGGATGGGACAGGGCAAGTTCTGGAAACACCATATATTTT.

The chain joins TRBV6-4 to TRBJ2-1, with 8 positions matching TRBD2. V gave up 2 bases and J gave up 6 bases; unmatched junction bases: 0. CDR3 length: 13 residues. Per germline, CDR1 MRHNA and CDR2 SNTAGT. The CDR3: CASSDRGGNEQFF. The CDR3 DNA is TGTGCCAGCAGTGACCGGGGGGGCAATGAGCAGTTCTTC.

V and J are TRBV10-1 and TRBJ2-2, with unresolved D. The germline V and J ends were trimmed by 5 bases and 6 bases, with 13 bases remaining between them. CDR1 is WNHNN, CDR2 SYGVQD, per germline (reference sequence). This CDR3 spans 14 amino acids. The CDR3, as DNA: TGCGCCAGCAGTTCACGTGGTAGTCCCGGGGAGCTGTTTTTT. Its protein is CASSSRGSPGELFF.

The chain uses TRBV7-6 and TRBJ2-7; possibly TRBD1 for D (5 bases). The germline V gene encodes CDR1 SGHVS and CDR2 FNYEAQ. Trimming pared 5 bases from V and 5 bases from J, leaving 13 bases between. CDR3 length: 13 amino acids. CDR3 region: CASSPGKVNEQYF. The CDR3 coding sequence is TGTGCCAGCAGCCCAGGGAAAGTTAACGAGCAGTACTTC.

The V gene is TRBV7-2, the J gene TRBJ1-2, with D hard to call. V was shortened by 3 bases and J by 1 base, with 6 bases between the two germline ends. This CDR3 is built from 13 residues. The germline CDR1 and CDR2 sequences are SGHTA and FQGNSA. Written as DNA, the CDR3 is TGTGCCAGCAGCTTTACGGATAACTATGGCTACACCTTC. It translates to CASSFTDNYGYTF.

The J gene is TRBJ1-1, the V gene TRBV5-1; D is uncertain. Germline lookup yields CDR1 SGHRS and CDR2 YFSETQ. Between the trimmed V and J ends, which lost 0 bases and 3 bases, there was a span of 6 bases. There are 13 residues in the CDR3. Written as DNA, the CDR3 is TGCGCCAGCAGCTTGGCATGGGACACTGAAGCTTTCTTT. The encoded protein is CASSLAWDTEAFF.

The V and J genes are TRBV7-6 and TRBJ2-2; 7 bases fit TRBD1. Germline CDR1 reads SGHVS; CDR2 reads FNYEAQ. Losses at the gene ends were 5 bases for V and 6 bases for J; bases not matched to a gene: 3. CDR3 length: 13 amino acids. The CDR3 reads CASSKTGPGELFF. The CDR3, as DNA: TGTGCCAGCAGCAAGACAGGGCCCGGGGAGCTGTTTTTT. The full variable domain, in which reference TRBV7-6 and TRBJ2-2 provide the parts outside the CDR3, is GAGVSQSPRYKVTKRGQDVALRCDPISGHVSLYWYRQALGQGPEFLTYFNYEAQQDKSGLPNDRFSAERPEGSISTLTIQRTEQRDSAMYRCASSKTGPGELFFGEGSRLTVL.

CDR3 protein: CASGMGGNEQYF. CDR3 bases: TGCGCCAGCGGTATGGGGGGGAACGAGCAGTACTTC. The rearrangement joins TRBV10-2 to TRBJ2-5, with 7 positions matching TRBD2. The DNA end lines up better with TRBJ2-7; the J call may be wrong. Germline V gene lookup returns CDR1 WSHSY and CDR2 SAAADI. This CDR3 has 12 amino acids.

The V gene is TRBV28, the J gene TRBJ2-5, with 10 positions matching TRBD1. The ends lost 7 bases at V and 5 bases at J; junction bases unmatched: 7. CDR1 and CDR2 from the germline V gene are MDHEN and SYDVKM. There are 14 residues in the CDR3. The CDR3 loop is CASNPGQGSETQYF. Here the CDR3 DNA reads TGTGCCAGCAACCCGGGACAGGGGAGCGAGACCCAGTACTTC.

The chain uses TRBV27 and TRBJ2-2; 10 bases are shared with TRBD2. The V segment lost 6 bases and the J segment 2 bases; nucleotides outside the gene matches: 12. Germline V gives CDR1 MNHEY, CDR2 SMNVEV (reference sequence). The CDR3 runs to 18 residues. The CDR3 nucleotides are TGTGCCAGCAGCCCCCGGTGGGCTAGCGGGAGTAACACCGGGGAGCTGTTTTTT. Its protein is CASSPRWASGSNTGELFF.

The chain couples TRBV18 to TRBJ2-1, with D maybe TRBD2 (6 bases). The germline V gene has CDR1 KGHSH and CDR2 LQKENI. CDR3 length: 15 residues. Between the trimmed V and J ends, which lost 2 bases and 6 bases, there was a span of 14 bases. CDR3: CASSPEETRINEQFF. The CDR3 DNA reads TGTGCCAGCTCACCAGAGGAGACTAGAATCAATGAGCAGTTCTTC.

The chain uses TRBV9 and TRBJ2-1; a possible D gene is TRBD1 (5 bases). Germline CDR1 reads SGDLS; CDR2 reads YYNGEE. V was cut by 4 bases and J by 6 bases, with 8 bases left in between. The CDR3 is 12 amino acids. The CDR3, as DNA: TGTGCCAGCAGCACAGGTACCAATGAGCAGTTCTTC. Its protein product is CASSTGTNEQFF.

The chain is built from TRBV27 and TRBJ2-1, with D unresolved. The germline V gene has CDR1 MNHEY and CDR2 SMNVEV (reference sequence). This CDR3 has 16 residues. Trimming removed 6 bases from V and 7 bases from J, with 22 bases in between. The CDR3 sequence is CASSYTTSRGPNEQFF. The CDR3 DNA reads TGTGCCAGCAGCTATACCACAAGTCGTGGCCCTAATGAGCAGTTCTTC.

V is TRBV9 and J is TRBJ2-7, with 10 positions matching TRBD2. The CDR3 has 15 amino acids. J gave up 4 bases and V 0 bases, and 4 bases lay outside the gene matches. Germline loops: CDR1 SGDLS, CDR2 YYNGEE. CDR3 DNA sequence: TGTGCCAGCAGCGTAGGGACTAGCGGAGCTTACGAGCAGTACTTC. Encoded protein: CASSVGTSGAYEQYF.

The chain links TRBV27 to TRBJ1-5; D unresolved. Trimming removed 0 bases from V and 3 bases from J, with 3 bases in between. Germline values: CDR1 MNHEY, CDR2 SMNVEV (reference sequence). The CDR3 has 13 amino acids. The CDR3 spells CASSLSVNQPQHF. CDR3 nucleotides: TGTGCCAGCAGTTTATCAGTCAATCAGCCCCAGCATTTT.